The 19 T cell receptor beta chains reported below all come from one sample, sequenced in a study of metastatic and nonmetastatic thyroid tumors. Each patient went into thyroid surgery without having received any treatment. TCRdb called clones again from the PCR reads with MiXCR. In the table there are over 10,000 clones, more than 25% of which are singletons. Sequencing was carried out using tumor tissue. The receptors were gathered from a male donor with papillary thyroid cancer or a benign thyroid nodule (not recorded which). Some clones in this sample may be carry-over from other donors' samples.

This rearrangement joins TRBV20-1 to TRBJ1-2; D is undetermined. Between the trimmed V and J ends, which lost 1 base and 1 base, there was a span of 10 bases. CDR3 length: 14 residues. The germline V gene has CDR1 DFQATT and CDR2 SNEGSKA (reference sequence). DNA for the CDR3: TGCAGTGCTAGAGGCAGCAGTCTTAACTATGGCTACACCTTC. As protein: CSARGSSLNYGYTF.

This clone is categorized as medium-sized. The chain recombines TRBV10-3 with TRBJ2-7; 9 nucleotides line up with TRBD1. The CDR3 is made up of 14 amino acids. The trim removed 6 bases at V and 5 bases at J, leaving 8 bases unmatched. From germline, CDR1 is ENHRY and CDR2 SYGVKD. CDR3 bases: TGTGCCATCAGGGGGGACAGGGAAATCGACGAGCAGTACTTC. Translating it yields CAIRGDREIDEQYF.

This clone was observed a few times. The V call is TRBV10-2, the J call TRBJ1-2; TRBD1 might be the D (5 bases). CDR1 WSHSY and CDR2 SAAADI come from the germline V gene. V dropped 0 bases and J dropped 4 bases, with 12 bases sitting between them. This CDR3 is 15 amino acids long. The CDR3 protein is CASSESGVDSYGYTF. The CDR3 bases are TGCGCCAGCAGTGAGTCAGGGGTGGATAGCTATGGCTACACCTTC.

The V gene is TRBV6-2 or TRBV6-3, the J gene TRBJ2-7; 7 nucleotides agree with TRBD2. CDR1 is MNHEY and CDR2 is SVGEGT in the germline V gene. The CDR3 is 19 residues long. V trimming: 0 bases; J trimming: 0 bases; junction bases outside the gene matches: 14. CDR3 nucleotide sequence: TGTGCCAGCAGTTACTCGAATCTCGGGCTAGCGGCGAGCTCCTACGAGCAGTACTTC. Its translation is CASSYSNLGLAASSYEQYF.

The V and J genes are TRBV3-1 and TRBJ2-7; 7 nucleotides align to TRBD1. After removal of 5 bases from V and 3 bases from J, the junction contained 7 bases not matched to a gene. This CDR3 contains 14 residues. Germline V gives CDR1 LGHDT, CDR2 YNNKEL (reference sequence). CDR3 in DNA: TGTGCCAGCAGCGCCCGGGACAGTTACTACGAGCAGTACTTC. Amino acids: CASSARDSYYEQYF.

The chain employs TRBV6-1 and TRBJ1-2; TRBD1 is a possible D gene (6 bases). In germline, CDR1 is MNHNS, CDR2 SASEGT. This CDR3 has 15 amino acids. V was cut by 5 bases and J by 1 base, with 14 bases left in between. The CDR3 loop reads CASSTSGALNYGYTF. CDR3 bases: TGTGCCAGCAGTACCTCAGGGGCCCTTAACTATGGCTACACCTTC.

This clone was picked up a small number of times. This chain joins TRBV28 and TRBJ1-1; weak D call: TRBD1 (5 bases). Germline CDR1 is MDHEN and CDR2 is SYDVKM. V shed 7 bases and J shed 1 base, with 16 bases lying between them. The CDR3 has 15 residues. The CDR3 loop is CASTLGGATNTEAFF. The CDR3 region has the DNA TGTGCCAGCACATTGGGGGGAGCGACGAACACTGAAGCTTTCTTT.

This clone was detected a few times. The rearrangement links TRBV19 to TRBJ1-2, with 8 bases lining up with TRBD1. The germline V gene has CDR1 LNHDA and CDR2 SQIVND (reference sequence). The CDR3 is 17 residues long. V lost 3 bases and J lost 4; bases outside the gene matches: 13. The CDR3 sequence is CASSMDRERRRIYGYTF. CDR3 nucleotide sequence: TGTGCCAGTAGTATGGACAGGGAAAGGAGGAGAATCTATGGCTACACCTTC.

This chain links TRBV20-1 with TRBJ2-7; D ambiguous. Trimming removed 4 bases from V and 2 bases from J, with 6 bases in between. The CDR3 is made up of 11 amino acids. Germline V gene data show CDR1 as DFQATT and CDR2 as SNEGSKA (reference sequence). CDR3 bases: TGCAGTGCTAAGACCCCCTACGAGCAGTACTTC. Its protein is CSAKTPYEQYF.

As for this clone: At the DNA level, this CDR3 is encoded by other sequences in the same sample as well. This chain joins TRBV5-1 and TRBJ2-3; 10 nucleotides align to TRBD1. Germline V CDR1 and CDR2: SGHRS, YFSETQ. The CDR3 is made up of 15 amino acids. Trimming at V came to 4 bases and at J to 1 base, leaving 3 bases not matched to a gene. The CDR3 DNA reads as TGCGCCAGCAGCCCGGGGACAGGGGGCACAGATACGCAGTATTTT. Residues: CASSPGTGGTDTQYF.

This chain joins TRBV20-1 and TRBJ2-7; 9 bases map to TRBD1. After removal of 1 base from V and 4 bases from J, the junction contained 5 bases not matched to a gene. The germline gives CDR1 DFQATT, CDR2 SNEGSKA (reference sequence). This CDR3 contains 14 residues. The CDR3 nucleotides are TGCAGTGCTAGAGGGACAGGGGCGGCATACGAGCAGTACTTC. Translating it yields CSARGTGAAYEQYF.

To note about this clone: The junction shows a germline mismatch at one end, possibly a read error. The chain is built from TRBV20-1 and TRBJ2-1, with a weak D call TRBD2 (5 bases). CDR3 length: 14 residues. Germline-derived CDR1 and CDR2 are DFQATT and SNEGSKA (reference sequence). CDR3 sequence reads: CSARGAGGYSEQFF. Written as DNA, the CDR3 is TGCAGTGCTAGAGGCGCGGGCGGCTACAGTGAGCAGTTCTTC.

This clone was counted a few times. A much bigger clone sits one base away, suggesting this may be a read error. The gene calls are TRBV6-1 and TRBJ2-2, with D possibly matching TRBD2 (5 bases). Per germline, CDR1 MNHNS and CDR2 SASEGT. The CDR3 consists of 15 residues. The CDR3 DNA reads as TGTGCCAGCAGCGAAAGCGGAACGAGCACCGGGGATCTGTTTTTT. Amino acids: CASSESGTSTGDLFF.

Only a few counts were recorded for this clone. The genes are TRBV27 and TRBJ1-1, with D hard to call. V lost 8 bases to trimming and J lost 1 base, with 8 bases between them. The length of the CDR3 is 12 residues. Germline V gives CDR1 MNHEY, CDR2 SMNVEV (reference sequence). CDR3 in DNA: TGTGCCAGCGGTAGGTGGAACACTGAAGCTTTCTTT. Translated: CASGRWNTEAFF.

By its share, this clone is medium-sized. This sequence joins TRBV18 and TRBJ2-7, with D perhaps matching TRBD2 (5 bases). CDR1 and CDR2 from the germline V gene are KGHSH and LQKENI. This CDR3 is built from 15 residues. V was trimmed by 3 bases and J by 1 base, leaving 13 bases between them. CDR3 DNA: TGTGCCAGCTCACCTTTCCCGACTACTTCCTACGAGCAGTACTTC. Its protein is CASSPFPTTSYEQYF.

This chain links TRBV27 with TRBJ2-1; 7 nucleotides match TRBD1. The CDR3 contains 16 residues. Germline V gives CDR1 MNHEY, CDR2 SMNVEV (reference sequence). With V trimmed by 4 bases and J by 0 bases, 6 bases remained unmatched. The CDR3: CASSSGQSLSYNEQFF. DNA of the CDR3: TGTGCCAGCAGTTCGGGACAGTCCCTCTCCTACAATGAGCAGTTCTTC.

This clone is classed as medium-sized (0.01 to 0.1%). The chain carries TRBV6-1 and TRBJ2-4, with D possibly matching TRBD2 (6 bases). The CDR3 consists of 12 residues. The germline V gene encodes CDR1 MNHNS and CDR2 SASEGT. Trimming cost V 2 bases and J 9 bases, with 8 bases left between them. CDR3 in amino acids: CASSERRGIQYF. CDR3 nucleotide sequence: TGTGCCAGCAGTGAAAGGCGGGGCATTCAGTACTTC.

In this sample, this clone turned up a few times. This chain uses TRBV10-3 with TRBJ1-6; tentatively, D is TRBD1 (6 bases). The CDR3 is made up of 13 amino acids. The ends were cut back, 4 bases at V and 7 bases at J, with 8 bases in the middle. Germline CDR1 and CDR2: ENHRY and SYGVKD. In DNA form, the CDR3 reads TGTGCCATCAGTGCGGGACAAAATTCACCCCTCCACTTT. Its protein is CAISAGQNSPLHF.

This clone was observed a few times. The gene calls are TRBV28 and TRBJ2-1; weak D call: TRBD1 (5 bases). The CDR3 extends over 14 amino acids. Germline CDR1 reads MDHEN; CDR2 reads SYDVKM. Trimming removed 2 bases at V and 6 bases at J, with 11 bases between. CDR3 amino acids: CASSLADTFNEQFF. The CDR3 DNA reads TGTGCCAGCAGTTTAGCGGACACCTTCAATGAGCAGTTCTTC.